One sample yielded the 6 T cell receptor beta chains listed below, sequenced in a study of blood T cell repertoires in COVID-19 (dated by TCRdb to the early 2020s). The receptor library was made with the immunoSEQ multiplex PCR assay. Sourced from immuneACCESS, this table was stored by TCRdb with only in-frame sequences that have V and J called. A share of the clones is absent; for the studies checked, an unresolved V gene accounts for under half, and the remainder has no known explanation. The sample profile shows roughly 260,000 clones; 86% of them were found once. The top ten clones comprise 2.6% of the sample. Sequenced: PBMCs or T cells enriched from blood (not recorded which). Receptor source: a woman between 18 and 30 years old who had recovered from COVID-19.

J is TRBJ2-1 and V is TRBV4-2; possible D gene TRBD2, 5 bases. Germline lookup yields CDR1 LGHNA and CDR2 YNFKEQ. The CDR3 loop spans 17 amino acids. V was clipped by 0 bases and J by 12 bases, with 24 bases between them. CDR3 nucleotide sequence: TGTGCCAGCAGCCAAGAGATGCGATCCCGGGGTACAATAACGCAGTTCTTC. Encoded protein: CASSQEMRSRGTITQFF.

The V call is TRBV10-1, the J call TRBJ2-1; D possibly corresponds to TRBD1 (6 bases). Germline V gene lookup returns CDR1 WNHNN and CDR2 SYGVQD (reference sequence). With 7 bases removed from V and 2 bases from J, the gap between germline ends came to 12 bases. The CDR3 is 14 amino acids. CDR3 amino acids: CASIRGETYNEQFF. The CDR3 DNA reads TGCGCCAGCATCAGGGGCGAAACCTACAATGAGCAGTTCTTC.

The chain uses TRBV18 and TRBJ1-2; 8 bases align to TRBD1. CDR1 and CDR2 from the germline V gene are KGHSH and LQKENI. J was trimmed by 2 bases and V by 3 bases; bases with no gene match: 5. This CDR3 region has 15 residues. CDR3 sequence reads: CASSPPGTGNYGYTF. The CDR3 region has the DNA TGTGCCAGCTCACCTCCCGGGACAGGAAACTATGGCTACACCTTC.

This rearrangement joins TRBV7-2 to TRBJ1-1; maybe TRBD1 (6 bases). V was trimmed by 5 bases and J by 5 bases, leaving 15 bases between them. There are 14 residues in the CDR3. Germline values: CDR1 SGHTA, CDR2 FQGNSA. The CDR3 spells CASSTQGPWTEAFF. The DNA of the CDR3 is TGTGCCAGCAGCACACAGGGCCCGTGGACTGAAGCTTTCTTT.

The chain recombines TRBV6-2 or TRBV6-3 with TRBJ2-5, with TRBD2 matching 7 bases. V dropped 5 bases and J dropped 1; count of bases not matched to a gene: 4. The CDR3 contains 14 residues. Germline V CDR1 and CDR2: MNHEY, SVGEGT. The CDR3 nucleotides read TGTGCCAGCAGTCGGAGCGGGGTCCAAGAGACCCAGTACTTC. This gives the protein CASSRSGVQETQYF.

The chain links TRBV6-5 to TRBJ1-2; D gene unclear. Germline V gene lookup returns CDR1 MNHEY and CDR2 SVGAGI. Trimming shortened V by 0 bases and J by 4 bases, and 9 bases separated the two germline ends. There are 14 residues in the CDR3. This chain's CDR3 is CASSYSGSLYGYTF. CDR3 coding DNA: TGTGCCAGCAGTTACTCGGGTAGCCTCTATGGCTACACCTTC.